Below, 3 T cell receptor beta chains from the same sample are listed, as sequenced in a study of T-cell reconstitution after alpha-beta-depleted transplantation in children. Preparation of the TCRbeta library was carried out with unique molecular identifiers. Using its own MiXCR run on the PCR reads, TCRdb lists one record per CDR3 protein. Of fewer than 700,000 distinct CDR3 sequences detected, 13% appear once; the ten largest clones hold approximately 2.1%. The material was PBMCs, mostly from graft donor cells, obtained 360 days after TCRalphabeta/CD19-depleted stem cell transplant. All receptors derive from a male patient aged 10-17 years who had a stem cell transplant for acute myeloid leukemia, so the T cells may come from the graft donor.

This sequence joins TRBV21-1 and TRBJ2-5. TRBV21-1 is a recognized pseudogene. This CDR3 contains 13 residues. The chain's CDR3 is CASSKAGEETQYF. The DNA of the CDR3 is TGTGCCAGCAGCAAAGCGGGGGAAGAGACCCAGTACTTC.

The chain is built from TRBV12-3 or TRBV12-4 and TRBJ1-6; D is unclear. The CDR3 spans 14 residues. Trimming shortened V by 4 bases and J by 5 bases, and 9 bases separated the two germline ends. DNA of the CDR3: TGTGCCAGCAGTTGGAGCAGAGATAATTCACCCCTCCACTTT. It specifies CASSWSRDNSPLHF.

The genes are TRBV10-2 and TRBJ2-2; D ambiguous. V dropped 7 bases and J dropped 4 bases, with 16 bases sitting between them. The CDR3 is 15 amino acids. Germline values: CDR1 WSHSY, CDR2 SAAADI. The CDR3 protein is CASNTPGRITGELFF. The CDR3 DNA reads as TGCGCCAGCAACACTCCCGGACGGATCACCGGGGAGCTGTTTTTT.